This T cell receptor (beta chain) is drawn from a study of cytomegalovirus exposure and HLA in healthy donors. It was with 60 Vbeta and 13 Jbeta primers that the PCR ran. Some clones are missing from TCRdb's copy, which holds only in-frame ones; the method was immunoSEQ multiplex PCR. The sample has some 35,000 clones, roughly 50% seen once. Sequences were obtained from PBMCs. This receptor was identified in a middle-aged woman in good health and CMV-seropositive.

The chain's CDR3 is CASSWGGDTEAFF. CDR3 coding DNA: TGCGCCAGCAGCTGGGGGGGCGACACTGAAGCTTTCTTT. The chain employs TRBV5-1 and TRBJ1-1, with D tentatively TRBD1 (6 bases). Germline V gene lookup returns CDR1 SGHRS and CDR2 YFSETQ. The CDR3 runs to 13 residues. V was clipped by 3 bases and J by 3 bases, with 9 bases between them.